Shown below are 23 T cell receptor beta chains from a single sample sequenced in a study of T-cell reconstitution after alpha-beta-depleted transplantation in children. The authors prepared the TCRbeta library with unique molecular identifiers. TCRdb fed the PCR reads into MiXCR, producing one record per CDR3 protein. The data hold hundreds of thousands of distinct CDR3 sequences, with around 13% observed a single time. The specimen comprised PBMCs from the stem cell graft donor, sampled from the stem cell graft. These receptors all come from a human donor who donated a stem cell graft to a child with acute lymphoblastic leukemia.

The chain joins TRBV30 to TRBJ1-1; D is possibly TRBD1 (5 bases). The CDR3 contains 13 residues. The germline V and J ends were trimmed by 5 bases and 7 bases, with 17 bases remaining between them. CDR1 and CDR2 from the germline V gene are GTSNPN and SVGIG (reference sequence). The CDR3 reads CAWLVVAGSEAFF. CDR3 in DNA: TGTGCCTGGCTCGTAGTGGCAGGGAGTGAAGCTTTCTTT.

Many counts were recorded for this clonotype. The CDR3 spells CSARRSSGRPHEQYF. The CDR3 DNA sequence: TGCAGTGCGAGAAGGAGTAGCGGGAGACCCCACGAGCAGTACTTC. This chain links TRBV20-1 with TRBJ2-7; 9 bases line up with TRBD2. Germline CDR1 DFQATT, CDR2 SNEGSKA (reference sequence). CDR3 size: 15 residues. V dropped 6 bases and J dropped 5; count of bases not matched to a gene: 14.

Remarks on this clonotype: This clone may be a read error of a much larger clone one base away. This CDR3 is missing its conserved last phenylalanine or tryptophan, likely due to a read error. The chain is built from TRBV29-1 and TRBJ2-1; D gene unclear. The V and J ends lost 3 bases and 0 bases respectively, with 15 bases between them. Per germline, CDR1 SQVTM and CDR2 ANQGSEA. This CDR3 has 16 amino acids. The CDR3, as DNA: TGCAGCGTTGATGGGGTTGCAGCCGACTCCTACAATGAGCAGTTCTCC. Translated, it gives CSVDGVAADSYNEQFS.

This clonotype appeared many times. CDR3 region: CATSRDYPSGRANEQFF. The DNA for the CDR3 is TGTGCCACCAGCAGAGATTACCCTAGCGGGAGGGCCAATGAGCAGTTCTTC. The V gene is TRBV15, the J gene TRBJ2-1, with 12 positions matching TRBD2. Germline lookup yields CDR1 LNHNV and CDR2 YYDKDF (reference sequence). V shed 0 bases, J shed 6 bases, and the junction held 6 bases outside the gene matches. CDR3 size: 17 residues.

This clonotype was seen ten or more times. The genes are TRBV27 and TRBJ1-6; D is possibly TRBD1 (6 bases). Trimming took off 5 bases at V and 10 bases at J, with 18 bases between the two ends. The CDR3 consists of 15 residues. CDR1 MNHEY and CDR2 SMNVEV come from the germline V gene (reference sequence). CDR3 in DNA: TGTGCCAGCAGTACCGATACAGGGATGGGATCACCCCTCCACTTT. Residues: CASSTDTGMGSPLHF.

This clonotype was found many times. The chain joins TRBV5-1 to TRBJ1-6; 9 positions agree with TRBD1. The trim removed 4 bases at V and 7 bases at J, leaving 9 bases unmatched. CDR3 size: 16 residues. In germline, CDR1 is SGHRS, CDR2 YFSETQ. This CDR3 is CASSLTSGTGNSPLHF. The CDR3, as DNA: TGCGCCAGCAGCCTTACCTCCGGGACAGGGAATTCACCCCTCCACTTT.

This clonotype came up many times. The gene calls are TRBV7-2 and TRBJ2-7; 9 bases are shared with TRBD1. The CDR3 contains 13 residues. CDR1 and CDR2 (germline): SGHTA, FQGNSA. J was trimmed by 7 bases and V by 5 bases; bases with no gene match: 6. For the CDR3, the DNA is TGTGCCAGCAGCCGCACAGGGGGCCGGGAGCAGTACTTC. Its protein is CASSRTGGREQYF.

Many counts were recorded for this clonotype. The J gene is TRBJ2-7, the V gene TRBV10-2; 12 nucleotides agree with TRBD1. There are 14 residues in the CDR3. J lost 2 bases, V lost 6 bases, and 2 bases had no gene match. The germline V gene has CDR1 WSHSY and CDR2 SAAADI. This CDR3 is CASRGTGGAYEQYF. In nucleotides, the CDR3 is TGCGCCAGCAGGGGGACAGGGGGCGCCTACGAGCAGTACTTC.

This clonotype has a count of ten or more. The chain has TRBV20-1 and TRBJ2-7; unclear D gene. Trimming stripped 0 bases from V and 2 bases from J, with 11 bases between. Germline CDR1 reads DFQATT; CDR2 reads SNEGSKA (reference sequence). The CDR3 length is 14 residues. CDR3 sequence: CSARDSLEPYEQYF. As DNA, the CDR3 is TGCAGTGCTAGAGACAGCTTAGAGCCCTACGAGCAGTACTTC.

There are many counts of this clonotype. The chain has TRBV5-1 and TRBJ1-1; D unresolved. In germline, CDR1 is SGHRS, CDR2 YFSETQ. The CDR3 is 16 residues long. Trimming pared 0 bases from V and 2 bases from J, leaving 14 bases between. CDR3 region: CASSLEAGIRNTEAFF. The CDR3 DNA reads as TGCGCCAGCAGCTTGGAGGCAGGTATTCGAAACACTGAAGCTTTCTTT.

This clonotype came up a few times. The chain is built from TRBV7-8 and TRBJ2-3; perhaps D is TRBD1 or TRBD2 (6 bases each). The CDR3 length is 16 residues. V was trimmed by 5 bases and J by 2 bases, leaving 17 bases between them. CDR1 SGHVS and CDR2 FQNEAQ come from the germline V gene. The CDR3 region has the DNA TGTGCCAGCAGCCTCAACCGAGGGGGGAACACAGATACGCAGTATTTT. Translating gives CASSLNRGGNTDTQYF. Full variable domain (remainder filled in from reference TRBV7-8 and TRBJ2-3): GAGVSQSPRYKVAKRGQDVALRCDPISGHVSLFWYQQALGQGPEFLTYFQNEAQLDKSGLPSDRFFAERPEGSVSTLKIQRTQQEDSAVYLCASSLNRGGNTDTQYFGPGTRLTVL.

This clonotype occurred many times. V usage is TRBV12-3 or TRBV12-4 and J usage is TRBJ2-1, with TRBD2 identical over 12 bases. V lost 6 bases, J lost 10 bases, and 10 bases stayed unmatched. This CDR3 is built from 15 residues. CDR3 coding DNA: TGTGCCAGCAGGCCGCCTAGCGGGGGGGCAGAAGAGCAGTTCTTC. Protein: CASRPPSGGAEEQFF.

This clonotype was counted at least ten times. The chain links TRBV7-9 to TRBJ1-1; tentative D call: TRBD1 (6 bases). Germline CDR1 and CDR2: SEHNR and FQNEAQ (reference sequence). The CDR3 spans 15 residues. The ends were cut back, 4 bases at V and 4 bases at J, with 16 bases in the middle. The CDR3: CASSSANRAGTEAFF. The CDR3, as DNA: TGTGCCAGCAGCTCGGCAAACAGGGCGGGCACTGAAGCTTTCTTT.

This clonotype was seen at least ten times. This chain uses TRBV18 with TRBJ2-1, with D uncertain. The germline V gene encodes CDR1 KGHSH and CDR2 LQKENI. V lost 3 bases and J lost 7, with 7 bases in between. CDR3 size: 12 residues. The CDR3 protein is CASSPPRNEQFF. CDR3 bases: TGTGCCAGCTCACCCCCTAGAAATGAGCAGTTCTTC.

This clonotype occurred many times. The rearrangement links TRBV5-6 to TRBJ2-1; perhaps TRBD2 as D (6 bases). Germline V lookup: CDR1 SGHDT, CDR2 YYEEEE. The CDR3 extends over 15 amino acids. Trimming stripped 0 bases from V and 12 bases from J, with 19 bases between. The CDR3 DNA reads as TGTGCCAGCAGCTTGGCCCGGGACTTAAATACGGGGCAGTTCTTC. It specifies CASSLARDLNTGQFF.

This clonotype has at least ten counts. The chain combines TRBV10-3 with TRBJ1-6; 8 bases fit TRBD1. With V trimmed by 4 bases and J by 10 bases, 3 bases remained unmatched. This CDR3 region has 13 residues. The germline CDR1 and CDR2 sequences are ENHRY and SYGVKD. CDR3 region: CAISGTGNSPLHF. For the CDR3, the DNA is TGTGCCATCAGTGGGACAGGGAACTCACCCCTCCACTTT.

This clonotype was counted between two and nine times. This chain joins TRBV11-2 and TRBJ2-7; tentative D call: TRBD1 (6 bases). This CDR3 has 15 amino acids. CDR1 and CDR2 from the germline V gene are SGHAT and FQNNGV. Trimming cost V 0 bases and J 5 bases, with 14 bases left between them. Here the CDR3 reads CASSLDLPGVHEQYF. DNA of the CDR3: TGTGCCAGCAGCTTAGATCTTCCAGGGGTCCACGAGCAGTACTTC.

This clonotype was counted at least ten times. The chain is built from TRBV6-2 or TRBV6-3 and TRBJ2-7; 8 bases fit TRBD1. Germline V gene lookup returns CDR1 MNHEY and CDR2 SVGEGT. After removal of 6 bases from V and 5 bases from J, the junction contained 9 bases not matched to a gene. The CDR3 runs 14 residues. The CDR3: CASRVGDRGHEQYF. The CDR3 region has the DNA TGTGCCAGCAGGGTCGGAGACAGGGGCCACGAGCAGTACTTC.

Remarks on this clonotype: With a much larger clone just one base away, this may be a read error. The V gene is TRBV4-2, the J gene TRBJ1-1, with D perhaps matching TRBD1 (6 bases). Trimming removed 1 base at V and 3 bases at J, with 21 bases between. Germline values: CDR1 LGHNA, CDR2 YNFKEQ. CDR3 length: 18 amino acids. The CDR3: CASSQVRGGVAGDTEAFF. CDR3 nucleotide sequence: TGTGCCAGCAGCCAAGTCCGAGGGGGGGTCGCTGGGGACACTGAAGCTTTCTTT.

J is TRBJ1-6 and V is TRBV15; 7 positions match TRBD1. Germline values: CDR1 LNHNV, CDR2 YYDKDF (reference sequence). After removal of 3 bases from V and 5 bases from J, the junction contained 4 bases not matched to a gene. The CDR3 extends over 15 amino acids. Written as DNA, the CDR3 is TGTGCCACCAGCAGGACAGGGTTTAATAATTCACCCCTCCACTTT. Its protein is CATSRTGFNNSPLHF.

The V and J genes are TRBV20-1 and TRBJ2-5, with 7 bases aligning to TRBD1. The CDR3 runs to 13 residues. CDR1 is DFQATT and CDR2 is SNEGSKA in the germline V gene (reference sequence). V was pared by 5 bases and J by 1 base, with 4 bases of the junction left unmatched. CDR3 region: CSAGGQPQETQYF. CDR3 bases: TGCAGTGCTGGGGGACAGCCCCAAGAGACCCAGTACTTC.

At least ten counts were recorded for this clonotype. The V gene is TRBV3-1, the J gene TRBJ1-6, with D tentatively TRBD1 (6 bases). Between the trimmed V and J ends, which lost 4 bases and 10 bases, there was a span of 20 bases. The CDR3 has 16 residues. Germline V CDR1 and CDR2: LGHDT, YNNKEL (reference sequence). The CDR3 DNA follows: TGTGCCAGCAGCCCTCCAGGACAGCTCCGTGGGTCACCCCTCCACTTT. Translated: CASSPPGQLRGSPLHF.

This clonotype was detected many times. The chain carries TRBV7-9 and TRBJ2-4; 10 nucleotides match TRBD1. The ends lost 3 bases at V and 1 base at J; junction bases unmatched: 0. The CDR3 totals 15 residues. The germline V gene encodes CDR1 SEHNR and CDR2 FQNEAQ (reference sequence). CDR3 sequence reads: CASSLGQGAKNIQYF. The DNA for the CDR3 is TGTGCCAGCAGCTTGGGACAGGGGGCCAAAAACATTCAGTACTTC.